This entry concerns a single T cell receptor beta chain. This sample stems from a study of blood T cell repertoires in COVID-19. Study in general: From the United States, Italy and Spain came samples of acute and convalescent COVID-19.

The table came from immunoSEQ multiplex PCR; TCRdb's copy has only in-frame clones and leaves some out. The sample yields 150,000 to 170,000 clones, approximately 73% seen once. This CDR3 spans 12 amino acids. Trimming shortened V by 2 bases and J by 10 bases, and 11 bases separated the two germline ends. Germline values: CDR1 LNHNV, CDR2 YYDKDF (reference sequence). The TCR comes from a woman of 80 years or more with acute or convalescent COVID-19. Sequenced sample: peripheral blood. The genes are TRBV15 and TRBJ1-2; the D is unclear. The DNA of the CDR3 is TGTGCCACCAGCAGATTCGCAAGCGACTACACCTTC. The encoded protein is CATSRFASDYTF.